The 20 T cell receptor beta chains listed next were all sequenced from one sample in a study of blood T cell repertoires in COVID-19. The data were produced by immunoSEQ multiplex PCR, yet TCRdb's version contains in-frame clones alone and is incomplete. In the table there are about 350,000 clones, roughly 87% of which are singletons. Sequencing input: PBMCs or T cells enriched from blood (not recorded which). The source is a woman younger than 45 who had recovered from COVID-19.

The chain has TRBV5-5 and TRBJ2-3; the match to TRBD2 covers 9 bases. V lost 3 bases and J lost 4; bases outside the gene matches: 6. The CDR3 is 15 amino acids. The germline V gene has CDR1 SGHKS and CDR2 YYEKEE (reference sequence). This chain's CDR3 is CASSSGLANSDTQYF. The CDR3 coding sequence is TGTGCCAGCAGCTCGGGACTAGCTAACTCAGATACGCAGTATTTT.

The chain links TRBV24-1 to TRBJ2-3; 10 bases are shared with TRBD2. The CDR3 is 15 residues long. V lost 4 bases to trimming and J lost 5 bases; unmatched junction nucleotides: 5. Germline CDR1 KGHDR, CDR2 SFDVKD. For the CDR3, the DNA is TGTGCCACCAGTGACCGCGGACTAGCGGAAGATACGCAGTATTTT. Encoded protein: CATSDRGLAEDTQYF.

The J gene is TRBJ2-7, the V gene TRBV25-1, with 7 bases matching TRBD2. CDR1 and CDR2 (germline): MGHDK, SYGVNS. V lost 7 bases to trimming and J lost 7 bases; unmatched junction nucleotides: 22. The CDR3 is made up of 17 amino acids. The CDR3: CASTSGMSLTGGGEQYF. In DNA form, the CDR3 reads TGTGCCAGCACTTCCGGTATGAGTTTGACGGGGGGAGGGGAGCAGTACTTC.

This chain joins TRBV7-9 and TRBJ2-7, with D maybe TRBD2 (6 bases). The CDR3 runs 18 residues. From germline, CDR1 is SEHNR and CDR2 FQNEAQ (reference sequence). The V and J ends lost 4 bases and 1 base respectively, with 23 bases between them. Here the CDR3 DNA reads TGTGCCAGCAGCTACGCGAGGTTTGGGGAGGCGGTGTCCTACGAGCAGTACTTC. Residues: CASSYARFGEAVSYEQYF.

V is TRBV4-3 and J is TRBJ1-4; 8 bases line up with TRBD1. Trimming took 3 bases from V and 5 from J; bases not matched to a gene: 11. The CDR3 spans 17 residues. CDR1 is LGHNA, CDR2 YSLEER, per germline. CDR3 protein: CASSHPYEGTGNEKLFF. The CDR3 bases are TGCGCCAGCAGCCATCCCTATGAGGGGACAGGCAATGAAAAACTGTTTTTT.

As DNA, the CDR3 is TGTGCCAGTAAGCGACAGGGGGTTCAGCCCCAGCATTTT. This gives the protein CASKRQGVQPQHF. The rearrangement links TRBV19 to TRBJ1-5, with TRBD1 identical over 9 bases. The CDR3 has 13 amino acids. V shed 7 bases and J 6 bases; nucleotides not matched to a gene: 4. Germline CDR1 and CDR2: LNHDA and SQIVND (reference sequence).

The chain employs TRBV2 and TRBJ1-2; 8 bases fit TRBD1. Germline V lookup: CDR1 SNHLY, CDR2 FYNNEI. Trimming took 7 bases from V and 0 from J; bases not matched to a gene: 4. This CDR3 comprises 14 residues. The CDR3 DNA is TGTGCCAGCAATGACAGGGGTGCTAACTATGGCTACACCTTC. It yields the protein CASNDRGANYGYTF.

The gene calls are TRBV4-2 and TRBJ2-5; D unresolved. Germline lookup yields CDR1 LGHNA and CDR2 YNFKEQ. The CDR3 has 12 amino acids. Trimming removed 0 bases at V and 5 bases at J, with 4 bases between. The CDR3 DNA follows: TGTGCCAGCAGCCAAGAGCAGGAGACCCAGTACTTC. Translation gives CASSQEQETQYF.

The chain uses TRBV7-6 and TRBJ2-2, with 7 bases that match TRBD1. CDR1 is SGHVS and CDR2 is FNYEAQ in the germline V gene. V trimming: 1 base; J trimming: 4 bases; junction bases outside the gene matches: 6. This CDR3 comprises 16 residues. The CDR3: CASSLVAGGGTGELFF. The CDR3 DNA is TGTGCCAGCAGCTTAGTGGCAGGGGGTGGCACCGGGGAGCTGTTTTTT.

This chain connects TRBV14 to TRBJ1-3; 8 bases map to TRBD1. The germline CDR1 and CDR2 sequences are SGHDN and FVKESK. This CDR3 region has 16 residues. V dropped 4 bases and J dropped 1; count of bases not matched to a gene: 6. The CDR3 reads CASSRRQGRSGNTIYF. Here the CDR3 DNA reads TGTGCCAGCAGCCGGCGACAGGGGAGGTCTGGAAACACCATATATTTT.

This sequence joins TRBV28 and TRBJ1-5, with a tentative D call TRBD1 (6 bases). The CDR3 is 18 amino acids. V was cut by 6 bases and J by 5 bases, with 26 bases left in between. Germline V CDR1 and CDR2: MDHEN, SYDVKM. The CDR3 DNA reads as TGTGCCAGCAGCCTTATGGGGGGGCTGGGGCAACCAGATCAGCCCCAGCATTTT. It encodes CASSLMGGLGQPDQPQHF.

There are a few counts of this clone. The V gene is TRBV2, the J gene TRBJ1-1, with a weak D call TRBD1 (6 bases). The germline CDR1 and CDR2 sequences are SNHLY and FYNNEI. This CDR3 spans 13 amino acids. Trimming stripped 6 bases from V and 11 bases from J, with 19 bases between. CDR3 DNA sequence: TGTGCCAGCAGGATGGACAGTCAATCACGGGCTTTCTTT. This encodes CASRMDSQSRAFF.

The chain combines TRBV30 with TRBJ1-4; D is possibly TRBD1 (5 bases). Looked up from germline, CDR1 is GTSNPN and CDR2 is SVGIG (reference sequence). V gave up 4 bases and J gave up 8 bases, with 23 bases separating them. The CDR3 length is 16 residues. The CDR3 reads CAWTRGKARGGEKLFF. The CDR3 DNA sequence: TGTGCCTGGACTCGGGGGAAGGCGCGCGGAGGCGAAAAACTGTTTTTT.

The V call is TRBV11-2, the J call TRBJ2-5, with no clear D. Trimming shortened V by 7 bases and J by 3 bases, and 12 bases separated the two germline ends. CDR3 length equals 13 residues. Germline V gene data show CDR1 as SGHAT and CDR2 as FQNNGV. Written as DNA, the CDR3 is TGTGCCAGCACCAACCAGGAAAAAGAGACCCAGTACTTC. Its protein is CASTNQEKETQYF.

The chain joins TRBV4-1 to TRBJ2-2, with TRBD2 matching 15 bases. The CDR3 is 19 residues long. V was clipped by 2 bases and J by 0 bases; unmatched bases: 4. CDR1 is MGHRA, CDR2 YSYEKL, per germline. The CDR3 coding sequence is TGCGCCAGCAGCCAATTGGGACTAGCGGGGGGTCCGAACACCGGGGAGCTGTTTTTT. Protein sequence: CASSQLGLAGGPNTGELFF.

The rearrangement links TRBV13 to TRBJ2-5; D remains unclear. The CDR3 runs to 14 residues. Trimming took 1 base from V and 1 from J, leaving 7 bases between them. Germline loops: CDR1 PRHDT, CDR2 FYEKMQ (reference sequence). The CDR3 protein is CASSLVASQETQYF. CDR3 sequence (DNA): TGTGCCAGCAGCTTAGTGGCAAGCCAAGAGACCCAGTACTTC.

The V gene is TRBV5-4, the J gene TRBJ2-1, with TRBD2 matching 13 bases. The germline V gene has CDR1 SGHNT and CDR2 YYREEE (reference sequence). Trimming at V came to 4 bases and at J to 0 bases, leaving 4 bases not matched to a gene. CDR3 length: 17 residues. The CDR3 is CASSAGLAGASYNEQFF. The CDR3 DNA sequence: TGTGCCAGCAGCGCCGGACTAGCGGGGGCCTCCTACAATGAGCAGTTCTTC.

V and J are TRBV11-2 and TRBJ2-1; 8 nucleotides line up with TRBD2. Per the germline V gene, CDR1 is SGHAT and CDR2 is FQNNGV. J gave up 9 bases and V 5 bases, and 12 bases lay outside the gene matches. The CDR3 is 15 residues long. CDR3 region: CASSLRPGGPIEQFF. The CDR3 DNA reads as TGTGCCAGCAGCCTCCGACCGGGGGGGCCAATTGAGCAGTTCTTC. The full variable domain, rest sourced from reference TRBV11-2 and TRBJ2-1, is EAGVAQSPRYKIIEKRQSVAFWCNPISGHATLYWYQQILGQGPKLLIQFQNNGVVDDSQLPKDRFSAERLKGVDSTLKIQPAKLEDSAVYLCASSLRPGGPIEQFFGPGTRLTVL.

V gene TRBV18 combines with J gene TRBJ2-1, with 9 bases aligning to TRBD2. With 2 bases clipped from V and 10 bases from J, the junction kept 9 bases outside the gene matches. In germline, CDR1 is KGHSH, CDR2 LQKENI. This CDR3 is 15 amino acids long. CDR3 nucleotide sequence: TGTGCCAGCTCACCATCCAGCGGGGGGACGGGGGAGCAGTTCTTC. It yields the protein CASSPSSGGTGEQFF.

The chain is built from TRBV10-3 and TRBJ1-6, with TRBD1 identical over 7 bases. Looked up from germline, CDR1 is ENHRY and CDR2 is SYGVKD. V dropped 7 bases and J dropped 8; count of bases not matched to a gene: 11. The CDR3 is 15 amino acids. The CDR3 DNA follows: TGTGCCATCAACCAAGCCGGAGGGGGCGATTCACCCCTCCACTTT. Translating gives CAINQAGGGDSPLHF.